A selection of T cell receptor beta chains follows, all from one sample in a study of OX40 agonist ivuxolimab in advanced cancers. Repertoires were generated with immunoSEQ multiplex PCR, while TCRdb's copy carries only in-frame clones and drops some. The data hold 45,000 to 65,000 clones, with approximately 91% observed a single time. This specimen was CD4+ or CD8+ T cells sorted from blood, taken in a trial of the OX40 agonist ivuxolimab. The receptors here all came from an adult with an advanced solid tumor such as melanoma, head and neck, liver or kidney cancer. Each CDR3 is given with its conserved first and last residue. Fields, in order: V gene, J gene, D gene, CDR3 protein. A D gene is named only where the DNA matches it firmly.

v_call: TRBV27
j_call: TRBJ2-7
d_call: NA
cdr3_aa: CASSLNTEGYEQYF

v_call: TRBV7-2
j_call: TRBJ1-5
d_call: NA
cdr3_aa: CASSSGHISNQPQHF

v_call: TRBV25-1
j_call: TRBJ2-5
d_call: NA
cdr3_aa: CASSESDWGTQYF

v_call: TRBV5-6
j_call: TRBJ1-4
d_call: NA
cdr3_aa: CASSWGLYANEKLFF

v_call: TRBV11-2
j_call: TRBJ2-1
d_call: TRBD1
cdr3_aa: CASSLFDRGGYNEQFF

v_call: TRBV15
j_call: TRBJ1-4
d_call: NA
cdr3_aa: CATSRETGPVNEKLFF

v_call: TRBV19
j_call: TRBJ2-1
d_call: NA
cdr3_aa: CASNWQGPYNEQFF

v_call: TRBV13
j_call: TRBJ1-4
d_call: NA
cdr3_aa: CASSFLNEKLFF

v_call: TRBV4-1
j_call: TRBJ2-1
d_call: TRBD2
cdr3_aa: CASSRQAGATYNEQFF

v_call: TRBV27
j_call: TRBJ1-5
d_call: TRBD1
cdr3_aa: CASRRTGLNQPQHF

v_call: TRBV27
j_call: TRBJ2-7
d_call: TRBD1
cdr3_aa: CASSWDSSYEQYF

v_call: TRBV6-5
j_call: TRBJ1-1
d_call: NA
cdr3_aa: CASTLNGNDEAFF

v_call: TRBV7-6
j_call: TRBJ1-4
d_call: TRBD1
cdr3_aa: CASSLEQGWEKLFF

v_call: TRBV7-3
j_call: TRBJ2-3
d_call: NA
cdr3_aa: CASSLGGGADTQYF

v_call: TRBV11-2
j_call: TRBJ1-1
d_call: NA
cdr3_aa: CASSATGMNTEAFF

v_call: TRBV6-5
j_call: TRBJ2-3
d_call: TRBD1
cdr3_aa: CASRGGLTDTQYF

v_call: TRBV2
j_call: TRBJ1-1
d_call: NA
cdr3_aa: CASTGLGTEAFF

v_call: TRBV19
j_call: TRBJ2-1
d_call: NA
cdr3_aa: CASSWLNAYNEQFF

v_call: TRBV5-4
j_call: TRBJ1-2
d_call: NA
cdr3_aa: CASSSGGNGGYTF

v_call: TRBV4-1
j_call: TRBJ1-6
d_call: NA
cdr3_aa: CASSQDGATHNSPLHF

v_call: TRBV30
j_call: TRBJ2-2
d_call: NA
cdr3_aa: CAWSPGPNTGELFF

v_call: TRBV4-3
j_call: TRBJ1-2
d_call: NA
cdr3_aa: CASSQATRTYGYTF

v_call: TRBV19
j_call: TRBJ2-3
d_call: TRBD1
cdr3_aa: CASSISGTVRDTQYF

v_call: TRBV6-5
j_call: TRBJ2-7
d_call: NA
cdr3_aa: CASSYSQSQGSYEQYF

v_call: TRBV5-4
j_call: TRBJ1-2
d_call: TRBD1
cdr3_aa: CASSLPGQGLNYGYTF

v_call: TRBV7-9
j_call: TRBJ2-7
d_call: NA
cdr3_aa: CASSLTGRKGAYEQYF

v_call: TRBV5-1
j_call: TRBJ2-7
d_call: NA
cdr3_aa: CASSLGTGREREQYF

v_call: TRBV7-2
j_call: TRBJ2-7
d_call: NA
cdr3_aa: CASSLTRTYEQYF

v_call: TRBV7-7
j_call: TRBJ1-4
d_call: NA
cdr3_aa: CASSPESSDEKLFF

v_call: TRBV30
j_call: TRBJ2-7
d_call: NA
cdr3_aa: CAWSPTAYEQYF